Listed below are T cell receptor beta chains from one sample, sequenced in a study of cytomegalovirus exposure and HLA in healthy donors. The assay was immunoSEQ multiplex PCR, and TCRdb's table has in-frame clones only and misses some. This table has 100,000 to 120,000 clones, roughly 78% appearing once. The sequenced sample consisted of PBMCs. The source of these receptors is a woman in her twenties or thirties in good health and CMV-seronegative. Each CDR3 is given with its conserved first and last residue. D genes are given only for firm matches. Rows give clone size only sometimes, using once, few, many, or a class for an expanded clone.

CDR3: CASSQDRGDTGELFF; DNA: TGCGCCAGCAGCCAAGATCGAGGTGACACCGGGGAGCTGTTTTTT; V: TRBV4-3; size: -; J: TRBJ2-2; D: -
CDR3: CASSLEERDSEQYF; DNA: TGTGCCAGCAGCTTAGAGGAGAGAGATTCCGAGCAGTACTTC; V: TRBV7-3; size: few; J: TRBJ2-7; D: -
CDR3: CASRGDFYEQYF; DNA: TGTGCCAGCAGAGGGGACTTCTACGAGCAGTACTTC; V: TRBV7-9; size: few; J: TRBJ2-7; D: -
CDR3: CASSGAGLANTGELFF; DNA: TGTGCCAGCAGCGGAGCGGGGCTCGCGAACACCGGGGAGCTGTTTTTT; V: TRBV5-4; size: -; J: TRBJ2-2; D: TRBD2
CDR3: CASSPRGGNTGELFF; DNA: TGTGCCAGCAGTCCCAGGGGCGGGAACACCGGGGAGCTGTTTTTT; V: TRBV6-5; size: -; J: TRBJ2-2; D: -
CDR3: CASTPGGGTPLAYEQYF; DNA: TGCGCCAGCACCCCCGGGGGGGGGACTCCTTTGGCCTACGAGCAGTACTTC; V: TRBV23-1; size: -; J: TRBJ2-7; D: TRBD2
CDR3: CASSLYYEQYF; DNA: TGTGCCAGCTCTTTATACTACGAGCAGTACTTC; V: TRBV18; size: few; J: TRBJ2-7; D: -
CDR3: CASSYRDYEQYF; DNA: TGTGCCAGCAGCTACAGGGACTACGAGCAGTACTTC; V: TRBV7-2; size: -; J: TRBJ2-7; D: -
CDR3: CASRGGSSGNEQFF; DNA: TGTGCCAGCAGAGGGGGTAGCTCCGGCAATGAGCAGTTCTTC; V: TRBV6-4; size: -; J: TRBJ2-1; D: -
CDR3: CASSQKGGSPAGYGYTF; DNA: TGTGCCAGCAGCCAAAAGGGTGGCTCACCTGCGGGCTATGGCTACACCTTC; V: TRBV14; size: -; J: TRBJ1-2; D: -
CDR3: CASSVLAGGPTDTQYF; DNA: TGTGCCAGCAGTGTACTAGCGGGGGGGCCCACAGATACGCAGTATTTT; V: TRBV6-1; size: -; J: TRBJ2-3; D: TRBD2
CDR3: CASSQNEQFF; DNA: TGTGCCAGCTCCCAGAATGAGCAGTTCTTC; V: TRBV2; size: -; J: TRBJ2-1; D: -
CDR3: CASSLAGQYDEQYF; DNA: TGTGCCAGCAGCTTGGCAGGACAGTACGACGAGCAGTACTTC; V: TRBV5-5; size: -; J: TRBJ2-7; D: -
CDR3: CASSQVPPPSPYEQYF; DNA: TGTGCCAGCAGCCAAGTTCCTCCCCCTAGCCCCTACGAGCAGTACTTC; V: TRBV4-2; size: few; J: TRBJ2-7; D: -
CDR3: CASSLPGRVRGYTF; DNA: TGTGCCAGCAGCCTCCCAGGGAGGGTACGTGGCTACACCTTC; V: TRBV7-8; size: once; J: TRBJ1-2; D: -
CDR3: CASSSGHLYNEQFF; DNA: TGTGCCAGCAGCTCGGGACATCTCTACAATGAGCAGTTCTTC; V: TRBV7-3; size: -; J: TRBJ2-1; D: -
CDR3: CAISETGTGASNQPQHF; DNA: TGTGCCATCAGTGAGACGGGAACAGGGGCTAGCAATCAGCCCCAGCATTTT; V: TRBV10-3; size: few; J: TRBJ1-5; D: TRBD1
CDR3: CASNLMGEGMNEKLFF; DNA: TGTGCCAGCAATTTAATGGGGGAGGGGATGAATGAAAAACTGTTTTTT; V: TRBV28; size: -; J: TRBJ1-4; D: -
CDR3: CASSLDWRTAPRYNEQFF; DNA: TGCGCCAGCAGCCTCGATTGGAGGACAGCACCTCGGTACAATGAGCAGTTCTTC; V: TRBV4-3; size: -; J: TRBJ2-1; D: -
CDR3: CAWSTGQGNNYGYTF; DNA: TGTGCCTGGAGTACCGGACAGGGTAATAACTATGGCTACACCTTC; V: TRBV30; size: -; J: TRBJ1-2; D: TRBD1
CDR3: CATGQVNEQFF; DNA: TGTGCCACCGGACAGGTAAATGAGCAGTTCTTC; V: TRBV15; size: -; J: TRBJ2-1; D: TRBD1
CDR3: CASTETSGFTGELFF; DNA: TGTGCCAGTACCGAGACTAGCGGTTTCACCGGGGAGCTGTTTTTT; V: TRBV19; size: -; J: TRBJ2-2; D: TRBD2
CDR3: CASSLGETGGQETQYF; DNA: TGTGCCAGCAGTTTAGGAGAGACAGGGGGCCAGGAGACCCAGTACTTC; V: TRBV28; size: -; J: TRBJ2-5; D: TRBD1
CDR3: CAISPPWGDRENTEAFF; DNA: TGTGCCATCAGCCCACCCTGGGGGGACAGGGAGAACACTGAAGCTTTCTTT; V: TRBV10-3; size: -; J: TRBJ1-1; D: TRBD1
CDR3: CSGLGTENTEAFF; DNA: TGCAGCGGGTTAGGGACAGAGAACACTGAAGCTTTCTTT; V: TRBV29-1; size: -; J: TRBJ1-1; D: TRBD1
CDR3: CASSRTQENTEAFF; DNA: TGTGCCAGCAGCAGAACCCAGGAGAACACTGAAGCTTTCTTT; V: TRBV7-6; size: -; J: TRBJ1-1; D: -
CDR3: CASSVDYPTEQNTEAFF; DNA: TGTGCCAGCAGCGTAGATTACCCGACAGAACAAAACACTGAAGCTTTCTTT; V: TRBV9; size: -; J: TRBJ1-1; D: -
CDR3: CASSYQADNQPQHF; DNA: TGTGCCAGCAGTTACCAAGCGGACAATCAGCCCCAGCATTTT; V: TRBV6-5; size: -; J: TRBJ1-5; D: -
CDR3: CASSYRTSGRVGQFF; DNA: TGTGCCAGCAGTTACAGAACTAGCGGGAGGGTAGGGCAGTTCTTC; V: TRBV6-5; size: -; J: TRBJ2-1; D: TRBD2
CDR3: CASSPEFGGQPLNTEAFF; DNA: TGTGCCAGCAGCCCGGAGTTCGGGGGGCAGCCATTGAACACTGAAGCTTTCTTT; V: TRBV11-3; size: -; J: TRBJ1-1; D: -
CDR3: CASKITGGSNYGYTF; DNA: TGTGCCAGTAAAATAACAGGGGGAAGTAACTATGGCTACACCTTC; V: TRBV19; size: -; J: TRBJ1-2; D: TRBD1
CDR3: CSVVGGLGKLDYEQYF; DNA: TGCAGCGTTGTGGGGGGGCTAGGAAAACTCGACTACGAGCAGTACTTC; V: TRBV29-1; size: -; J: TRBJ2-7; D: -
CDR3: CASSLLVGPQFF; DNA: TGTGCCAGCAGCTTACTAGTGGGGCCACAGTTCTTC; V: TRBV7-2; size: -; J: TRBJ2-1; D: -
CDR3: CASLGGTYGYTF; DNA: TGTGCCAGCTTGGGGGGGACCTATGGCTACACCTTC; V: TRBV6-1; size: -; J: TRBJ1-2; D: -
CDR3: CASSPSSSSYNEQFF; DNA: TGCGCCAGCAGCCCCTCCTCGAGCTCCTACAATGAGCAGTTCTTC; V: TRBV4-1; size: -; J: TRBJ2-1; D: -
CDR3: CASSAFLRGEQYF; DNA: TGTGCCAGCAGTGCCTTCCTCCGCGGCGAGCAGTACTTC; V: TRBV6-1; size: -; J: TRBJ2-7; D: -
CDR3: CASSTRRQPHNEQYF; DNA: TGCGCCAGCAGCACGAGGAGACAGCCCCACAACGAGCAGTACTTC; V: TRBV5-1; size: -; J: TRBJ2-7; D: -
CDR3: CASSPAGLAKYNEQFF; DNA: TGTGCCAGCAGCCCAGCGGGTCTAGCGAAGTACAATGAGCAGTTCTTC; V: TRBV5-6; size: few; J: TRBJ2-1; D: -
CDR3: CASSDRRTGGNIQYF; DNA: TGTGCCAGCAGTGATAGGCGGACAGGGGGTAACATTCAGTACTTC; V: TRBV25-1; size: -; J: TRBJ2-4; D: TRBD1
CDR3: CASSLGGQGRQETQYF; DNA: TGCGCCAGCAGCTTGGGGGGACAGGGAAGACAAGAGACCCAGTACTTC; V: TRBV5-1; size: -; J: TRBJ2-5; D: TRBD1
CDR3: CASSLAEVGGFRAFF; DNA: TGTGCCAGCAGCTTGGCCGAAGTGGGCGGGTTTAGAGCTTTCTTT; V: TRBV5-4; size: -; J: TRBJ1-1; D: -
CDR3: CASSPDRGFSETQYF; DNA: TGTGCCAGCAGCCCGGACAGGGGTTTTTCGGAGACCCAGTACTTC; V: TRBV4-2; size: -; J: TRBJ2-5; D: TRBD1
CDR3: CASSYPSSNEKLFF; DNA: TGTGCCAGCAGTTACCCGAGTTCTAATGAAAAACTGTTTTTT; V: TRBV6-6; size: -; J: TRBJ1-4; D: -
CDR3: CASSFLAGGGQETQYF; DNA: TGTGCCAGCAGCTTCTTAGCGGGAGGGGGACAAGAGACCCAGTACTTC; V: TRBV7-8; size: -; J: TRBJ2-5; D: TRBD2
CDR3: CASSAEDVNSPLHF; DNA: TGTGCCAGCAGCGCGGAGGACGTGAATTCACCCCTCCACTTT; V: TRBV9; size: -; J: TRBJ1-6; D: -
CDR3: CASSQIPGAGQSVEKLFF; DNA: TGTGCCAGCAGCCAGATACCGGGGGCGGGACAGTCAGTTGAAAAACTGTTTTTT; V: TRBV14; size: once; J: TRBJ1-4; D: TRBD1
CDR3: CASSEGPGGYEQYF; DNA: TGTGCCAGCAGTGAGGGTCCAGGGGGCTACGAGCAGTACTTC; V: TRBV6-1; size: -; J: TRBJ2-7; D: TRBD1
CDR3: CASSSDRAGAYEQYF; DNA: TGTGCCAGCAGTTCTGACCGAGCGGGGGCCTACGAGCAGTACTTC; V: TRBV6-1; size: -; J: TRBJ2-7; D: TRBD2
CDR3: CASSQELGGIAEAFF; DNA: TGTGCCAGCAGCCAAGAACTGGGGGGAATCGCTGAAGCTTTCTTT; V: TRBV4-2; size: -; J: TRBJ1-1; D: -
CDR3: CSVEFGQGTYEQYF; DNA: TGCAGCGTTGAATTCGGACAGGGTACCTACGAGCAGTACTTC; V: TRBV29-1; size: -; J: TRBJ2-7; D: TRBD1
CDR3: CASSSNRDTEAFF; DNA: TGTGCCAGCTCATCAAACAGGGACACTGAAGCTTTCTTT; V: TRBV18; size: -; J: TRBJ1-1; D: -